A selection of T cell receptor beta chains follows, all from one sample in a study of blood T cell dynamics during melanoma immunotherapy. Generated by immunoSEQ multiplex PCR, the TCRdb table keeps only in-frame clones and is missing some. This table has 8,000 to 13,000 clones, roughly nine tenths appearing once. Sequences were derived from blood, sampled from a patient treated with checkpoint blockade. The receptors derive from a human donor with melanoma. CDR3s leave out the opening cysteine and the closing phenylalanine or tryptophan. A D gene is named only where the DNA matches it firmly.

v_gene: TRBV16
d_gene: TRBD1
j_gene: TRBJ2-7
CDR3aa: ASSQAGGAGYEQY

v_gene: TRBV29-1
d_gene: -
j_gene: TRBJ2-3
CDR3aa: SQSAGNAKDTQY

v_gene: TRBV2
d_gene: -
j_gene: TRBJ2-7
CDR3aa: ASRWTFDSYEQY

v_gene: TRBV7-9
d_gene: -
j_gene: TRBJ2-7
CDR3aa: ASSLTGDYEQY

v_gene: TRBV6-5
d_gene: TRBD2
j_gene: -
CDR3aa: ASSYALAGGPYEQY

v_gene: TRBV4-2
d_gene: -
j_gene: TRBJ1-2
CDR3aa: ASSQDLGGVIYGYT

v_gene: TRBV7-2
d_gene: -
j_gene: TRBJ2-4
CDR3aa: ASSPKTGTKNIQY

v_gene: TRBV14
d_gene: -
j_gene: TRBJ1-1
CDR3aa: ASSQGSAAAF

v_gene: TRBV14
d_gene: TRBD1
j_gene: TRBJ2-3
CDR3aa: ASSQVAQGITQY

v_gene: TRBV7-2
d_gene: -
j_gene: TRBJ2-1
CDR3aa: ASRQRGGLLNEQF

v_gene: TRBV29-1
d_gene: -
j_gene: TRBJ2-7
CDR3aa: SVSSPYEQY

v_gene: TRBV27
d_gene: -
j_gene: TRBJ2-2
CDR3aa: ATRPLNANTGELF

v_gene: TRBV18
d_gene: -
j_gene: TRBJ1-5
CDR3aa: ASSPRSGVNQPQH

v_gene: TRBV5-1
d_gene: TRBD2
j_gene: TRBJ2-3
CDR3aa: ASSTLAGGPGTDTQY

v_gene: TRBV6-6
d_gene: -
j_gene: TRBJ2-2
CDR3aa: ASTGTGELF

v_gene: TRBV7-5
d_gene: -
j_gene: TRBJ2-5
CDR3aa: ASSLDTFEETQY

v_gene: TRBV21-1
d_gene: -
j_gene: TRBJ2-7
CDR3aa: ASILNRDRGPEQY

v_gene: TRBV11-2
d_gene: TRBD2
j_gene: TRBJ2-1
CDR3aa: ASSKISGRTENEQF

v_gene: TRBV28
d_gene: -
j_gene: TRBJ2-4
CDR3aa: ASSLGEKAKNIQY

v_gene: TRBV18
d_gene: -
j_gene: TRBJ1-1
CDR3aa: ASSPIQGNTEAF

v_gene: TRBV15
d_gene: -
j_gene: TRBJ1-1
CDR3aa: ATHGTATEAF

v_gene: TRBV18
d_gene: TRBD2
j_gene: TRBJ2-2
CDR3aa: ASSPLRLAATNTNTGELF

v_gene: TRBV9
d_gene: -
j_gene: TRBJ1-4
CDR3aa: ASSVDDLGSTTNEKLF

v_gene: TRBV28
d_gene: -
j_gene: TRBJ1-2
CDR3aa: ASSFEGGYT

v_gene: TRBV19
d_gene: TRBD1
j_gene: TRBJ1-2
CDR3aa: ASSPGTGSPTNYGYT

v_gene: TRBV7-2
d_gene: -
j_gene: TRBJ2-5
CDR3aa: ASSLVWTSYWETQY

v_gene: TRBV18
d_gene: -
j_gene: TRBJ2-7
CDR3aa: ASSDTGNEQY

v_gene: TRBV25-1
d_gene: -
j_gene: TRBJ2-2
CDR3aa: ASSELGTLNTGELF

v_gene: TRBV27
d_gene: -
j_gene: TRBJ1-1
CDR3aa: ASSSGQLMNTEAF

v_gene: TRBV5-5
d_gene: -
j_gene: TRBJ1-5
CDR3aa: ASSLVPGSNQPQH

v_gene: TRBV27
d_gene: -
j_gene: TRBJ1-2
CDR3aa: ASSFEGNYGYT

v_gene: TRBV28
d_gene: TRBD1
j_gene: TRBJ1-1
CDR3aa: ASSFPQGTTEAF

v_gene: TRBV6-5
d_gene: -
j_gene: TRBJ2-3
CDR3aa: ASSYYPLTDTQY

v_gene: TRBV5-1
d_gene: -
j_gene: TRBJ1-1
CDR3aa: ASSLAEGRGPGVDAF

v_gene: TRBV6-7
d_gene: TRBD1
j_gene: TRBJ1-2
CDR3aa: ATLRGDRGPYGYT

v_gene: TRBV5-8
d_gene: -
j_gene: TRBJ2-6
CDR3aa: ASSSGHGSPSGANVLT